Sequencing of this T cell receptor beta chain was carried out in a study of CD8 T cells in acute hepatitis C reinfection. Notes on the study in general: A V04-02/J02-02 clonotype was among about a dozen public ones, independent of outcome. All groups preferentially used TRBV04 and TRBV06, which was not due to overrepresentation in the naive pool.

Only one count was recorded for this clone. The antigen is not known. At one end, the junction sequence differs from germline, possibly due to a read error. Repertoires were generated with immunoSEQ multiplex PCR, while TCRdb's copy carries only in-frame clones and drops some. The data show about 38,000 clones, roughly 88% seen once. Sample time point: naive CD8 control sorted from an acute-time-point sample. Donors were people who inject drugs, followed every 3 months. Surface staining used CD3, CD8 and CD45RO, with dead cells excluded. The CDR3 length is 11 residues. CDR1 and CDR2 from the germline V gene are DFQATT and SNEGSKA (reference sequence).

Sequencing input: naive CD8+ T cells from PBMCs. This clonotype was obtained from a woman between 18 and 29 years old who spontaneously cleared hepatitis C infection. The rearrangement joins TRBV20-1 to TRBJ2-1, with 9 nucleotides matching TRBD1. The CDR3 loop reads CSVHRGPQSVF. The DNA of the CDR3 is TGCAGTGTACACAGGGGGCCCCAAAGCGTCTTC.